Listed below are T cell receptor beta chains from one sample, sequenced in a study. Sequenced by immunoSEQ multiplex PCR; TCRdb stores in-frame clones only, minus some. The top ten hold roughly 4% of the sample, which has tens of thousands of clones, roughly 95% seen once. Sample: PBMCs. The receptors here all came from a man aged 40-49 years with rheumatoid arthritis. CDR3s include the opening cysteine and the closing phenylalanine or tryptophan. A D gene is named only where the DNA matches it firmly. Some rows have no size entry. The others give once, few or many, or a class for an expanded clone.

cdr3_nt | cdr3_aa | j_call | v_call | clone_size | d_call
TGTGCCAGCAGTTTCGGTGGTGTGGGGGGCTACACCTTC | CASSFGGVGGYTF | TRBJ1-2 | TRBV12-3/TRBV12-4 | NA | NA
TGTGCCAGCAGCATCCCCCCTCCAGACTCCTACGAGCAGTACTTC | CASSIPPPDSYEQYF | TRBJ2-7 | TRBV7-2 | NA | NA
TGTGCCAGCAGCTCCATCTTGAGCATTCAGTACTTC | CASSSILSIQYF | TRBJ2-4 | TRBV28 | NA | NA
TGCGCCAGCAGCCAAGATCGAGGGACAGAGTACCAAGAGACCCAGTACTTC | CASSQDRGTEYQETQYF | TRBJ2-5 | TRBV4-1 | NA | TRBD1
TGTGCCAGCAGAAGGGAATACAAAGAGACCCAGTACTTC | CASRREYKETQYF | TRBJ2-5 | TRBV5-6 | once | NA
TGTGCCAGCAGCCCCCGGGAGGGCCGTATGAATGAGCAGTTCTTC | CASSPREGRMNEQFF | TRBJ2-1 | TRBV2 | NA | TRBD2
TGTGCCAGCAGTTCAGGAAGAACAACTAATGAAAAACTGTTTTTT | CASSSGRTTNEKLFF | TRBJ1-4 | TRBV6-5 | NA | NA
TGTGCCAGCAGCTTAAGGGTCGACTACGAGCAGTACTTC | CASSLRVDYEQYF | TRBJ2-7 | TRBV11-2 | NA | NA
TGTGCCAGTAGTACTAGGACAGGGCGGAGCAATCAGCCCCAGCATTTT | CASSTRTGRSNQPQHF | TRBJ1-5 | TRBV19 | NA | TRBD1
TGTGCCAGCAAGGAGAGCTCTGGAAACACCATATATTTT | CASKESSGNTIYF | TRBJ1-3 | TRBV27 | NA | NA
TGTGCCAGCAGTGACTCTTGGGTCGGCGAGACCCAGTACTTC | CASSDSWVGETQYF | TRBJ2-5 | TRBV6-4 | NA | NA
TGTGCCAGTACATCACCCGGGAGAATTGCTGAAGCTTTCTTT | CASTSPGRIAEAFF | TRBJ1-1 | TRBV19 | NA | NA
TGCAGCGTTCGACAGGGGAACCCGTGGACCGGGGAGCTGTTTTTT | CSVRQGNPWTGELFF | TRBJ2-2 | TRBV29-1 | NA | TRBD1
TGTGCCAGCAGCGTGGGACCCAGCAATCAGCCCCAGCATTTT | CASSVGPSNQPQHF | TRBJ1-5 | TRBV13 | NA | NA
TGTGCCAGCAGCTTGACAGAAAACACTGAAGCTTTCTTT | CASSLTENTEAFF | TRBJ1-1 | TRBV6-5 | NA | NA
TGTGCCAGCAGTCCAATGGCGAACACTGAAGCTTTCTTT | CASSPMANTEAFF | TRBJ1-1 | TRBV5-4 | once | NA
TGCGCCAGCAGCCAACTCGACATTCAGTACTTC | CASSQLDIQYF | TRBJ2-4 | TRBV4-1 | NA | NA
TGTGCCAGTGCCCCCTCCGGGACAAGGAACGAGCAGTACTTC | CASAPSGTRNEQYF | TRBJ2-7 | TRBV19 | NA | NA
TGTGCCAGCAGCCGCTACCCGCCGGGGGAGCGTGATGGAAACACCATATATTTT | CASSRYPPGERDGNTIYF | TRBJ1-3 | TRBV11-2 | NA | NA
TGTGCCAGCAGTGCCGGGACTACCTCCAGAAACATTCAGTACTTC | CASSAGTTSRNIQYF | TRBJ2-4 | TRBV2 | NA | TRBD2
TGCGCCAGCAGCCAATTTCCGGGACAGGGTGACACCGGGGAGCTGTTTTTT | CASSQFPGQGDTGELFF | TRBJ2-2 | TRBV5-1 | NA | TRBD1
TGTGCCTGGAGTGTACCCGGGGGTAGCAACTATGGCTACACCTTC | CAWSVPGGSNYGYTF | TRBJ1-2 | TRBV30 | NA | NA
TGTGCCAGTAGTATAGCCGGGTCTAATGAAAAACTGTTTTTT | CASSIAGSNEKLFF | TRBJ1-4 | TRBV19 | NA | NA
TGTGCCAGCAGCCCCGGGACAGGGCCAAAGACCTACGAGCAGTACTTC | CASSPGTGPKTYEQYF | TRBJ2-7 | TRBV28 | NA | TRBD1
TGTGCCAGCAGCTCAGACCGGTCTCAGTTCGGGGAGCTGTTTTTT | CASSSDRSQFGELFF | TRBJ2-2 | TRBV7-3 | NA | NA
TGTGCCAGCATAGGGGGGTTGAGCTCCGGGGAGCTGTTTTTT | CASIGGLSSGELFF | TRBJ2-2 | TRBV6-5 | NA | NA
TGTGCCAGCAGTTACAGGGGGAGTCAGCCCCAGCATTTT | CASSYRGSQPQHF | TRBJ1-5 | TRBV3-1/TRBV3-2 | few | TRBD1